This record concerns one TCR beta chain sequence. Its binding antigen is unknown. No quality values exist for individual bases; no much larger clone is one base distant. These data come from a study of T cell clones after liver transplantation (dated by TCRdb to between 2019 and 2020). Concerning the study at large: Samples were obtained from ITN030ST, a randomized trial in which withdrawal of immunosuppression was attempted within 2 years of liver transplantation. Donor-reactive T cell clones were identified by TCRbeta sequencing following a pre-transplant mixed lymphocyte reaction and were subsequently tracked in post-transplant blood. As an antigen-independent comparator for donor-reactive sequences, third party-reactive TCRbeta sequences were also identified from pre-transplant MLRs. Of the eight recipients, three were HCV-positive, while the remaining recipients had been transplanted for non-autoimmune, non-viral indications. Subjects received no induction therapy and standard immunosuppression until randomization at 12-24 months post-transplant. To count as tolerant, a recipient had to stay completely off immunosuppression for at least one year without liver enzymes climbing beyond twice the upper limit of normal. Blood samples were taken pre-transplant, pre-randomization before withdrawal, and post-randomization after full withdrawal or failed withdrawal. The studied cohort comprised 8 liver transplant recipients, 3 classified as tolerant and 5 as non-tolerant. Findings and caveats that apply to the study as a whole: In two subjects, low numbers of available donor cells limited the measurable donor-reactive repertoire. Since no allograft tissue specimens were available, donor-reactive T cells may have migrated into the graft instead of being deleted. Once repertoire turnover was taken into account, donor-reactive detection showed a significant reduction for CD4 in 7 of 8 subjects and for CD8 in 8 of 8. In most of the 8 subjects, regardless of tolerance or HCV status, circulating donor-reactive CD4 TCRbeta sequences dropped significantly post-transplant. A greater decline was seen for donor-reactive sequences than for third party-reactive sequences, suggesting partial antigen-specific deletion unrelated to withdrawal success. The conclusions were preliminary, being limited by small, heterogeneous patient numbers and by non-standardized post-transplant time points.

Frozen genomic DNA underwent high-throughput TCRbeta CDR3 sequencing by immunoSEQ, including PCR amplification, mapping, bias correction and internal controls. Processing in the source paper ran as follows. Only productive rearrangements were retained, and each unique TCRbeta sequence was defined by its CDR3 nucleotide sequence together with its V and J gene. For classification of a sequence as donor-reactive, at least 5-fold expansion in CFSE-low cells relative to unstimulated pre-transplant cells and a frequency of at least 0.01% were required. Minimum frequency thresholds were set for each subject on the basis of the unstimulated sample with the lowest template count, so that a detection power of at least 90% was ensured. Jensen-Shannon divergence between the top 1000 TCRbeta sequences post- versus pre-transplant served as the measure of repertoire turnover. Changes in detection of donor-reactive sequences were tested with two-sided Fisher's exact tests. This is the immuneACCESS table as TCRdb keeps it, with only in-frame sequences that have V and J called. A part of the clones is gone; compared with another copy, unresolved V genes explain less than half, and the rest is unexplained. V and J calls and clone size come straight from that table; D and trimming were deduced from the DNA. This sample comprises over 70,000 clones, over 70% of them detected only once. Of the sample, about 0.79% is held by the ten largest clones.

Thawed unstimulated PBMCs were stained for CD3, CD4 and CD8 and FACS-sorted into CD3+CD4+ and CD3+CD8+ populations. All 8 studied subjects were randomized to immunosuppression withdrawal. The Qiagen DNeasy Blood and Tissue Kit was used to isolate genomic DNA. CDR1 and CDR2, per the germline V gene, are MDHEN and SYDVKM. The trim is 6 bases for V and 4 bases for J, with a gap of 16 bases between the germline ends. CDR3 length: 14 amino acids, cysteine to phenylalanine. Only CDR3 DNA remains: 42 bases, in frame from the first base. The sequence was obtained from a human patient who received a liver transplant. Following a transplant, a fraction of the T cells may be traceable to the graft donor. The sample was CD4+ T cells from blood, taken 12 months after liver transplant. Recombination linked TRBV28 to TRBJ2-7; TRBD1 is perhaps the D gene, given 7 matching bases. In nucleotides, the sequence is TGTGCCAGCAGGCCCTTTCAGGGGGGATACGAGCAGTACTTC. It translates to CASRPFQGGYEQYF.